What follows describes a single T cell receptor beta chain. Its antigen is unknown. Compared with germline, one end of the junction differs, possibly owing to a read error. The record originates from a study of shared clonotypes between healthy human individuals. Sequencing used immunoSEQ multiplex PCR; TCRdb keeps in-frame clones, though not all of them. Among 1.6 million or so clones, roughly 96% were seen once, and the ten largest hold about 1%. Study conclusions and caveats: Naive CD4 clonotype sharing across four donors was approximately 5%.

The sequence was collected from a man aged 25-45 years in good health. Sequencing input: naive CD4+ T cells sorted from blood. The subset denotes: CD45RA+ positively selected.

CDR3 DNA: TGTGCTAGCAGCCCCGGACGGCGCAATGAGCAGTTCTTC. It yields the protein CASSPGRRNEQFF. The chain is built from TRBV7-7 and TRBJ2-1; no reliable D call. Germline CDR1 SSHAT, CDR2 FNYEAQ (reference sequence). This CDR3 has 13 amino acids.